This TCR beta chain was profiled in a study of cytotoxic CD8 clonotypes in ibrutinib-treated CLL. Produced via immunoSEQ multiplex PCR; TCRdb's table is partial and in-frame only. The data show roughly 76,000 clones, 80% seen once. Trimming took 2 bases from V and 3 from J, leaving 8 bases between them. The CDR3 consists of 13 residues. Looked up from germline, CDR1 is SQVTM and CDR2 is ANQGSEA. The sequence was collected from a human donor with chronic lymphocytic leukemia. The material sequenced was PBMCs, taken at disease progression, from a patient treated with ibrutinib. The chain uses TRBV29-1 and TRBJ2-1; D not certain. CDR3 residues: CSVETTDYNEQFF. The CDR3 nucleotides are TGCAGCGTTGAAACGACGGACTACAATGAGCAGTTCTTC.